This entry is about one TCR beta chain. It lacks a known antigen. No much larger clone exists at a distance of one base, and base qualities are not known. Amplification of TCR beta CDR3 regions was carried out from RNA transcripts. For the first round of RT-PCR on the TCR CDR3, the HTBI primer set was used together with the Qiagen OneStep RT-PCR kit. A second multiplex PCR round built the libraries, followed by size selection and purification. Paired-end sequencing of the libraries was performed with 100 bp reads on an Illumina HiSeq2000. The authors' analysis ran thus. Raw data were processed with SOAPnuke, discarding reads with adapters, uncalled bases, mean Phred below 15, or no exact constant-primer or identifier match. COPE v1.2.5 was used to merge the high-quality paired reads, and each unique nucleotide sequence was defined as a clonotype. MiTCR v1.1 was used to align clonotypes to the IMGT TRBV, TRBD and TRBJ reference segments. Only V-J combinations with frequency above 0.0001, covering 99.2% of repertoires, were analysed. The TCS score was defined as F50 (clonal expansion) divided by E x V (chaos), with BLOSUM62-based TCRdist calculated between CDR3 peptides within each V-J. Welch's t-statistics and random forest reduced around 520 V-J features to roughly 13, which were used in a naive Bayes classifier (R e1071). TCRdb trimmed public reads at Q25 via fastp, called clones via MiXCR and kept in-frame beta chains. Each entry is one CDR3 protein sequence, shown with its most common DNA and genes. V and J calls and clone size were set by TCRdb, not the authors. The sample table contains some 500,000 distinct CDR3 sequences; only one count was recorded for roughly 24% of them. The ten largest clones capture about 11% of the sample.

This entry is derived from a study of T cells in Graves' hyperthyroidism and ophthalmopathy (dated by TCRdb to about 2019). Regarding the research as a whole: Peripheral blood was sampled at the time of initial diagnosis, prior to any treatment. The 90 or so discovery patients were randomly split 7:3 into training and test sets. The paper reports TCR Vbeta CDR3 sequencing of fewer than 150 peripheral blood samples: 40 or so ophthalmopathy, roughly 80 hyperthyroidism and approximately 17 progressor patients. Thyroid tissue and blood T-cell repertoires from six Graves' hyperthyroidism patients were also compared in the study. Whether ophthalmopathy could be predicted prospectively was tested in an independent validation cohort made up of approximately 19 hyperthyroidism patients plus 17 patients who later progressed to ophthalmopathy. TCR V-J signatures able to tell the groups apart were searched for in a discovery cohort of some 100 patients, of whom more than 40 had Graves' ophthalmopathy and around 57 had stable Graves' hyperthyroidism. After sampling, hyperthyroidism patients received methimazole starting at 30 mg daily, and ophthalmopathy patients received high-dose intravenous methylprednisolone.

The research as a whole found: Sample size was not statistically predetermined, and investigators were not blinded to group allocation. Ophthalmopathy was separated from stable hyperthyroidism by a 13 V-J signature model, with around 90% sensitivity and approximately 81% specificity obtained in cross-validation and 80%/75% obtained in testing. Most expanded thyroid clonotypes (frequency above 0.001) were also detected in blood, suggesting blood repertoires may reflect thyroid immune responses. In validation, progression to ophthalmopathy was predicted by the model with around 70% sensitivity and roughly 76% specificity, a median of around 6.5 months before onset.

V gives up 7 bases and J gives up 1 base, and the segment between their germline ends measures 13 bases. From the cysteine through the phenylalanine, the CDR3 covers 15 amino acids. The retained sequence is limited to the CDR3, 45 bases, with the frame set at the first base. The germline V gene yields SNHLY for CDR1 and FYNNEI for CDR2. Moderately to severely active disease, a Clinical Activity Score of at least 3, a NOSPECS grade of at least 4, and a duration under 3 months were present in ophthalmopathy patients. Exclusion was applied to patients with uncontrolled infections, other autoimmune diseases, pregnancy or lactation. Diagnoses were based on clinical symptoms, serum thyroxine and TRAb, thyroid ultrasound and orbital computed tomography. PBMCs were separated from roughly 9.6 ml of fresh peripheral blood using Ficoll-Paque density gradient centrifugation. Total RNA was extracted using Trizol reagent, and RNA quality was assessed on an Agilent 2100 Bioanalyzer.

This clonotype was obtained from a woman in her twenties or thirties with Graves' ophthalmopathy. The sequenced sample was blood. The rearranged chain carries TRBV2 and TRBJ2-2; the D segment could be TRBD2, given 6 matching bases. The CDR3 protein: CASIRGGQNTGELFF. Here is the DNA: TGTGCCAGCATACGAGGAGGGCAGAACACCGGGGAGCTGTTTTTT.